This is a list of T cell receptor beta chains from one sample in a study of technical replicates of blood from several donors. Assay: immunoSEQ multiplex PCR; the TCRdb copy retains only in-frame clones and omits some. Seen here are tens of thousands of clones, approximately 96% observed once, and the top ten hold over 0.2%. Specimen: T cells isolated from PBMCs. The receptors were gathered from a human donor in good health. The CDR3 runs from the conserved cysteine through the conserved F or W. Each record gives: CDR3 DNA, CDR3 protein, V gene, D gene, J gene, clone size. The D gene is left open where the match is weak. Not every row has a clone size; where given, it reads once, few, many or a size class.

CDR3 DNA: TGTGCCAGCAGCTTTCCAGGGGGCTATGGCTACACCTTC
CDR3 protein: CASSFPGGYGYTF
V gene: TRBV7-6
D gene: TRBD1
J gene: TRBJ1-2
clone size: .

CDR3 DNA: TGTGCCAGCAGTTACTCTGCCCCGGGAGAGAGATATACGCAGTATTTT
CDR3 protein: CASSYSAPGERYTQYF
V gene: TRBV6-5
D gene: .
J gene: TRBJ2-3
clone size: .

CDR3 DNA: TGTGCCACCAGCGAGGATACTAACTATGGCTACACCTTC
CDR3 protein: CATSEDTNYGYTF
V gene: TRBV15
D gene: .
J gene: TRBJ1-2
clone size: .

CDR3 DNA: TGTGCCAGCAGCTTACTGGTGGCGGGGGGGCGGTATGAGCAGTTCTTC
CDR3 protein: CASSLLVAGGRYEQFF
V gene: TRBV7-3
D gene: TRBD2
J gene: TRBJ2-1
clone size: .

CDR3 DNA: TGTGCCAGCAGCGTTGGGGCAGGGATTACCGGGGAGCTGTTTTTT
CDR3 protein: CASSVGAGITGELFF
V gene: TRBV4-2
D gene: .
J gene: TRBJ2-2
clone size: .

CDR3 DNA: TGTGCCAGCAGCTTAGACAGCTATCAGCCCCAGCATTTT
CDR3 protein: CASSLDSYQPQHF
V gene: TRBV7-6
D gene: .
J gene: TRBJ1-5
clone size: .

CDR3 DNA: TGTGCCAGCAGTTACGGGACTAGCGCGATCTACGAGCAGTACTTC
CDR3 protein: CASSYGTSAIYEQYF
V gene: TRBV6-6
D gene: TRBD2
J gene: TRBJ2-7
clone size: .

CDR3 DNA: TGTGCCAGCAGTCAACGGGACACCACAGATACGCAGTATTTT
CDR3 protein: CASSQRDTTDTQYF
V gene: TRBV6-6
D gene: .
J gene: TRBJ2-3
clone size: .

CDR3 DNA: TGTGCCAGTAGCCGCGGTCCAGCGGGATTCTACGAGCAGTACTTC
CDR3 protein: CASSRGPAGFYEQYF
V gene: TRBV19
D gene: TRBD2
J gene: TRBJ2-7
clone size: .

CDR3 DNA: TGTGCCAGCAGCCCAAACAGGGGAAACGAAGAGACCCAGTACTTC
CDR3 protein: CASSPNRGNEETQYF
V gene: TRBV5-4
D gene: TRBD1
J gene: TRBJ2-5
clone size: .

CDR3 DNA: TGTGCCAGCAGCCGCTCGGGACAGTCAAAAGAGACCCAGTACTTC
CDR3 protein: CASSRSGQSKETQYF
V gene: TRBV14
D gene: TRBD1
J gene: TRBJ2-5
clone size: .

CDR3 DNA: TGTGCCAGCACTCATAACAGGGCCGATGAAGCTTTCTTT
CDR3 protein: CASTHNRADEAFF
V gene: TRBV7-9
D gene: .
J gene: TRBJ1-1
clone size: .

CDR3 DNA: TGTGCCAGCAGTTTTGGACAGGGCTATGGCTACACCTTC
CDR3 protein: CASSFGQGYGYTF
V gene: TRBV27
D gene: TRBD1
J gene: TRBJ1-2
clone size: .

CDR3 DNA: TGTGCCAGCTCTTACGGGGGACGCTACGAGCAGTACTTC
CDR3 protein: CASSYGGRYEQYF
V gene: TRBV7-8
D gene: .
J gene: TRBJ2-7
clone size: .

CDR3 DNA: TGTGCCAGCAGTTCTCGACAGGGTGAAACTGAAGCTTTCTTT
CDR3 protein: CASSSRQGETEAFF
V gene: TRBV7-9
D gene: TRBD1
J gene: TRBJ1-1
clone size: .

CDR3 DNA: TGTGCCAGCAGCTCACTAGCGGGAGACGGGGAGCTGTTTTTT
CDR3 protein: CASSSLAGDGELFF
V gene: TRBV5-6
D gene: TRBD2
J gene: TRBJ2-2
clone size: once

CDR3 DNA: TGTGCCAGTAAAGTTGGGCCTCAGAACACTGAAGCTTTCTTT
CDR3 protein: CASKVGPQNTEAFF
V gene: TRBV19
D gene: .
J gene: TRBJ1-1
clone size: .

CDR3 DNA: TGCGCCAGCAGTGTATGGAAACCCGGCGGGCTATCGAAGTACGAGCAGTACTTC
CDR3 protein: CASSVWKPGGLSKYEQYF
V gene: TRBV10-1
D gene: .
J gene: TRBJ2-7
clone size: .

CDR3 DNA: TGCGCCAGCAGCCGGCAGGGCGACACTGAAGCTTTCTTT
CDR3 protein: CASSRQGDTEAFF
V gene: TRBV5-1
D gene: .
J gene: TRBJ1-1
clone size: .

CDR3 DNA: TGTGCCTGGAGTACAGGGACGAACACTGAAGCTTTCTTT
CDR3 protein: CAWSTGTNTEAFF
V gene: TRBV30
D gene: .
J gene: TRBJ1-1
clone size: .

CDR3 DNA: TGTGCCACCAGCACAGGTTCCTTGGGCGGGATATACGAGCAGTACTTC
CDR3 protein: CATSTGSLGGIYEQYF
V gene: TRBV15
D gene: .
J gene: TRBJ2-7
clone size: .

CDR3 DNA: TGTGCCAGCAGCCTATTGGGGAGGTCGGGCACCGGGGAGCTGTTTTTT
CDR3 protein: CASSLLGRSGTGELFF
V gene: TRBV5-6
D gene: .
J gene: TRBJ2-2
clone size: .

CDR3 DNA: TGTGCCAGCAGTGAAGAGGTGGCTAGCTCGACCGGGGAGCTGTTTTTT
CDR3 protein: CASSEEVASSTGELFF
V gene: TRBV6-1
D gene: .
J gene: TRBJ2-2
clone size: .

CDR3 DNA: TGCGCCAGCAGTGAACCTGTGGGGCCATCCACCGGGGAGCTGTTTTTT
CDR3 protein: CASSEPVGPSTGELFF
V gene: TRBV10-1
D gene: .
J gene: TRBJ2-2
clone size: .

CDR3 DNA: TGTGCCAGCAGTTTAAGACAGCTCGGCACTGAAGCTTTCTTT
CDR3 protein: CASSLRQLGTEAFF
V gene: TRBV28
D gene: .
J gene: TRBJ1-1
clone size: .

CDR3 DNA: TGTGCCAGCAGCGTAGCAAACGGAGCTAACTATGGCTACACCTTC
CDR3 protein: CASSVANGANYGYTF
V gene: TRBV9
D gene: .
J gene: TRBJ1-2
clone size: .

CDR3 DNA: TGTGCCAGCAGGGGGGGGTCGGGACAGGCCGACCCCCGTATAAACTACGAGCAGTACTTC
CDR3 protein: CASRGGSGQADPRINYEQYF
V gene: TRBV27
D gene: .
J gene: TRBJ2-7
clone size: .

CDR3 DNA: TGCGCCAGCAGCCAAGATATCGGACAGTTGAGGGGGTATGGCTACACCTTC
CDR3 protein: CASSQDIGQLRGYGYTF
V gene: TRBV4-1
D gene: .
J gene: TRBJ1-2
clone size: .

CDR3 DNA: TGTGCCAGCAGACAAGGGACAGGGGGCTCCTACGAGCAGTACTTC
CDR3 protein: CASRQGTGGSYEQYF
V gene: TRBV6-5
D gene: TRBD1
J gene: TRBJ2-7
clone size: .

CDR3 DNA: TGTGCCAGCAGCTTGGGGGGTGGAGGAGGAAACACCATATATTTT
CDR3 protein: CASSLGGGGGNTIYF
V gene: TRBV5-6
D gene: .
J gene: TRBJ1-3
clone size: .

CDR3 DNA: TGTGCCAGCATGGGTACGGGGACCCAGTACTTC
CDR3 protein: CASMGTGTQYF
V gene: TRBV2
D gene: .
J gene: TRBJ2-5
clone size: .

CDR3 DNA: TGTGCTAGTGGCATGGGACAGGGTGCGTTCTACGAGCAGTACTTC
CDR3 protein: CASGMGQGAFYEQYF
V gene: TRBV12-5
D gene: TRBD1
J gene: TRBJ2-7
clone size: .

CDR3 DNA: TGTGCCAGCAGTTTCTCCCAGTCCTACGAGCAGTACTTC
CDR3 protein: CASSFSQSYEQYF
V gene: TRBV27
D gene: .
J gene: TRBJ2-7
clone size: .

CDR3 DNA: TGTGCCAGCAGCTTGGGAGACAGGGTAGATGGCTACACCTTC
CDR3 protein: CASSLGDRVDGYTF
V gene: TRBV11-3
D gene: TRBD1
J gene: TRBJ1-2
clone size: .

CDR3 DNA: TGTGCCAGCAGGCGGACGGCGGGCTACGAGCAGTACTTC
CDR3 protein: CASRRTAGYEQYF
V gene: TRBV28
D gene: .
J gene: TRBJ2-7
clone size: .

CDR3 DNA: TGTGCCAGCAGCCCCTATACGGGAGGCTATGAGCAGTTCTTC
CDR3 protein: CASSPYTGGYEQFF
V gene: TRBV4-2
D gene: TRBD2
J gene: TRBJ2-1
clone size: once

CDR3 DNA: TGTGCCAGCAGTTTCACCATCCCGGGGAGCTGGCTCCGAACCGGGGAGCTGTTTTTT
CDR3 protein: CASSFTIPGSWLRTGELFF
V gene: TRBV28
D gene: .
J gene: TRBJ2-2
clone size: .

CDR3 DNA: TGCGCCAGCAGCTTGATTCCGGGGAAGGAAGGCTACACCTTC
CDR3 protein: CASSLIPGKEGYTF
V gene: TRBV5-1
D gene: .
J gene: TRBJ1-2
clone size: .

CDR3 DNA: TGTGCCAGCAGCTTTACCGGGACTCAAGTCGGGGAGCTGTTTTTT
CDR3 protein: CASSFTGTQVGELFF
V gene: TRBV7-7
D gene: .
J gene: TRBJ2-2
clone size: .

CDR3 DNA: TGTGCCAGTAGTATCACCCTCCGGGGAACGGATTTTTATGGCTACACCTTC
CDR3 protein: CASSITLRGTDFYGYTF
V gene: TRBV19
D gene: .
J gene: TRBJ1-2
clone size: .

CDR3 DNA: TGTGCCAGCAGCTTAGTTGTGACAGGAAACACCGGGGAGCTGTTTTTT
CDR3 protein: CASSLVVTGNTGELFF
V gene: TRBV11-2
D gene: .
J gene: TRBJ2-2
clone size: .

CDR3 DNA: TGTGCCAGCAGTGACCAACCGGGACTAAGGGAGACCCAGTACTTC
CDR3 protein: CASSDQPGLRETQYF
V gene: TRBV2
D gene: TRBD2
J gene: TRBJ2-5
clone size: .

CDR3 DNA: TGTGCTAGTGGTTTGCGGCCCCGAGTGGGACAGGGGTGTGGAAACACCATATATTTT
CDR3 protein: CASGLRPRVGQGCGNTIYF
V gene: TRBV12-5
D gene: TRBD1
J gene: TRBJ1-3
clone size: .

CDR3 DNA: TGTGCCAGCAGTGAATTTGGAGCAGCCGGAAACACCATATATTTT
CDR3 protein: CASSEFGAAGNTIYF
V gene: TRBV25-1
D gene: .
J gene: TRBJ1-3
clone size: .